This T cell receptor beta chain was sequenced for a study of T cell responses to AZD1222 COVID-19 vaccine. Study information: Whether given at about 4 or about 12 weeks, second doses were pooled. Study-wide points: Of spike-specific TCRs, nearly half reportedly target regions left unmutated in variants. Repertoire sampling occurred only after the peak T cell response.

The ends were cut back, 4 bases at V and 0 bases at J, with 13 bases in the middle. This CDR3 comprises 16 residues. Germline CDR1 reads MNHNS; CDR2 reads SASEGT. Concerning this clone itself: As yet, its antigen is unknown.

Method: immunoSEQ multiplex PCR; TCRdb's copy keeps in-frame clones and lacks some. The sample records 150,000 or so clones, 85% to 95% being singletons. The chain uses TRBV6-1 and TRBJ1-3; D not certain. Sample: peripheral blood, taken on day 0 of AZD1222 vaccination. The receptor's source is an adult in good health. In DNA form, the CDR3 reads TGTGCCAGCAGTGTAGCATCGGGAGACTCTGGAAACACCATATATTTT. Translating it yields CASSVASGDSGNTIYF.